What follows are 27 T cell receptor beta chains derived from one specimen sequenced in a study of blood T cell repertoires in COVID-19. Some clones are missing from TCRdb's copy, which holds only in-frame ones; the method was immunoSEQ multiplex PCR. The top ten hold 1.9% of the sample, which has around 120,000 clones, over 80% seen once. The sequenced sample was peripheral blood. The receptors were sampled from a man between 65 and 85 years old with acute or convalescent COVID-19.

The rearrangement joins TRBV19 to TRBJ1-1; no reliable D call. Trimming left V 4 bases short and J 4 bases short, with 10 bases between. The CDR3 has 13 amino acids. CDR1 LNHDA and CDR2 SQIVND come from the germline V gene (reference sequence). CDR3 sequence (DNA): TGTGCCAGTAGTAATCGGGGTATCACTGAAGCTTTCTTT. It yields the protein CASSNRGITEAFF.

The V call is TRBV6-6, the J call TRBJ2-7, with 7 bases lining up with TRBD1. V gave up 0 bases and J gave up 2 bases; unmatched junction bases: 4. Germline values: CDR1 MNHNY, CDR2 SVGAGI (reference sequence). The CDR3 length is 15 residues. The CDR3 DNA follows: TGTGCCAGCAGTTACTCCCCCCAGGGGGCCTACGAGCAGTACTTC. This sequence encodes CASSYSPQGAYEQYF.

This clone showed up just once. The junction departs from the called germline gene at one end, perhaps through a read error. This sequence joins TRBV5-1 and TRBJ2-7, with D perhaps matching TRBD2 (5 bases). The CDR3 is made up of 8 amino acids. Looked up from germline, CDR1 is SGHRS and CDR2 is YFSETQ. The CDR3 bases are TGCGCCAGCCGACTGGGAGTTTTC. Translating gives CASRLGVF.

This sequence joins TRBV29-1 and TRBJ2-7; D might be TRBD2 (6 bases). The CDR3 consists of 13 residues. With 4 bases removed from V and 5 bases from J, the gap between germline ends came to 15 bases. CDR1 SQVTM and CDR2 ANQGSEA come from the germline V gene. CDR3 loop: CSVGWGEGHEQYF. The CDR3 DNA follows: TGCAGCGTTGGTTGGGGGGAAGGCCACGAGCAGTACTTC.

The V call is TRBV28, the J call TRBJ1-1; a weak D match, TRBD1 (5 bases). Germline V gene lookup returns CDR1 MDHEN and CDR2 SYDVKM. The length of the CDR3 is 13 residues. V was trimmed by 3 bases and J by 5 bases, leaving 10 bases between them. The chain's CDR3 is CASSFPGGTEAFF. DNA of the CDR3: TGTGCCAGCAGTTTTCCCGGGGGGACTGAAGCTTTCTTT.

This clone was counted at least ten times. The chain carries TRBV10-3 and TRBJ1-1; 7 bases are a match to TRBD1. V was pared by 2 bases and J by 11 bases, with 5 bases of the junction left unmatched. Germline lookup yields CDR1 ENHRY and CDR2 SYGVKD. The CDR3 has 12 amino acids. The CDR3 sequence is CAISEVDRKAFF. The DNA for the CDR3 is TGTGCCATCAGTGAGGTGGACAGGAAGGCTTTCTTT.

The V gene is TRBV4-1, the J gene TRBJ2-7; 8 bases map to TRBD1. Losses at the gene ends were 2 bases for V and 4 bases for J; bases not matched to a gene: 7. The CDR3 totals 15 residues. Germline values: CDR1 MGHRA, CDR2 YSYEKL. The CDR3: CASSQQDRVGYEQYF. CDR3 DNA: TGCGCCAGCAGCCAACAGGACAGGGTCGGATACGAGCAGTACTTC.

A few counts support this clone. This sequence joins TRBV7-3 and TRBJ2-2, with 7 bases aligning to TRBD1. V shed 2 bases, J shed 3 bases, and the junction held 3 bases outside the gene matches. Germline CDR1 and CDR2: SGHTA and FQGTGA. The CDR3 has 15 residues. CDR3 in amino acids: CASSLGQGDTGELFF. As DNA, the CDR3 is TGTGCCAGCAGCTTAGGGCAGGGGGACACCGGGGAGCTGTTTTTT.

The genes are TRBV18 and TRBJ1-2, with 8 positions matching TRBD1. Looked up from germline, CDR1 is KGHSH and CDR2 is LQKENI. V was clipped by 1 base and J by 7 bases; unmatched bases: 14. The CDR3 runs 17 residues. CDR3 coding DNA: TGTGCCAGCTCACCACGTGACAGGGGTCTTCATCTTCGTGGCTACACCTTC. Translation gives CASSPRDRGLHLRGYTF.

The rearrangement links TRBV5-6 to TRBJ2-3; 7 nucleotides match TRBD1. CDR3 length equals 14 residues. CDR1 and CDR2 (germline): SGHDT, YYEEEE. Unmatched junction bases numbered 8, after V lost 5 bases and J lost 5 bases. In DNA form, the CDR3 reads TGTGCCAGCAGTCAACAGGGGAGAGGAGATACGCAGTATTTT. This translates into CASSQQGRGDTQYF.

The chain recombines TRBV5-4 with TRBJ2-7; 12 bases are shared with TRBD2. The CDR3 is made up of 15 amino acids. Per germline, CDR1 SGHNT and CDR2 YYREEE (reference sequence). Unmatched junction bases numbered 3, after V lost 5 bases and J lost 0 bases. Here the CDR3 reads CASRSSGGASYEQYF. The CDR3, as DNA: TGTGCCAGCAGGTCTAGCGGGGGGGCCTCCTACGAGCAGTACTTC.

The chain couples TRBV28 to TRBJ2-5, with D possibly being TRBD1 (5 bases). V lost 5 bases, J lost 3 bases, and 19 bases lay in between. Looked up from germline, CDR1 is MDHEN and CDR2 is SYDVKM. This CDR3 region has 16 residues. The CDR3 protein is CASSLYRTFPKETQYF. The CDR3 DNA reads TGTGCCAGCAGTCTTTACCGGACATTTCCGAAAGAGACCCAGTACTTC.

CDR3 DNA: TGTGCCAGCACCCTCTCAGGGGCTTATGGCTACACCTTC. It yields the protein CASTLSGAYGYTF. The gene calls are TRBV6-5 and TRBJ1-2; D possibly corresponds to TRBD1 (6 bases). Trimming cost V 7 bases and J 5 bases, with 14 bases left between them. The germline CDR1 and CDR2 sequences are MNHEY and SVGAGI. CDR3 size: 13 residues.

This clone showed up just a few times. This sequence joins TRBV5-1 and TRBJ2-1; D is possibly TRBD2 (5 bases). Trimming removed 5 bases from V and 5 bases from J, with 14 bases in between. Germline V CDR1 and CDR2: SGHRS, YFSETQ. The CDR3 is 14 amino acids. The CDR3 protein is CASRGGVGDNEQFF. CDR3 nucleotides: TGCGCCAGCAGAGGAGGCGTAGGAGACAATGAGCAGTTCTTC.

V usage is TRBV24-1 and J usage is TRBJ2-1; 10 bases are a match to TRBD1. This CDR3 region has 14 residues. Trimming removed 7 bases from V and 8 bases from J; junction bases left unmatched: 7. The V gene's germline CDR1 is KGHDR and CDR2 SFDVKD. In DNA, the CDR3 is TGTGCCACCAGAGGGACAGGGGTCTCCTATGAGCAGTTCTTC. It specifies CATRGTGVSYEQFF.

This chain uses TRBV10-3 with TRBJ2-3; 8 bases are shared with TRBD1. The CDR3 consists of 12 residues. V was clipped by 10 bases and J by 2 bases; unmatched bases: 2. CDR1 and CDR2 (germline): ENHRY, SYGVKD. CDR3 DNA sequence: TGTGCCACGGGACAGGACACAGATACGCAGTATTTT. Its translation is CATGQDTDTQYF.

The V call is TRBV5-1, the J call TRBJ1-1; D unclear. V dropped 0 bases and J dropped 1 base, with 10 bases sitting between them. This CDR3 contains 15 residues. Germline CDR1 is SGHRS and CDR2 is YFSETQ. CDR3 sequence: CASSLEYYGNTEAFF. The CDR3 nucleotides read TGCGCCAGCAGCTTGGAGTACTATGGGAACACTGAAGCTTTCTTT.

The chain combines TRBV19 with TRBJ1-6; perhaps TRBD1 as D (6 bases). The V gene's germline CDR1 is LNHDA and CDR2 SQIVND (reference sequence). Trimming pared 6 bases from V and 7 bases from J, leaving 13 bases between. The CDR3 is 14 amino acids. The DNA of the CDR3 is TGTGCCAGTAGGCCGGGACATGGGAATTCACCCCTCCACTTT. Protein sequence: CASRPGHGNSPLHF.

In nucleotides, the CDR3 is TGTGCCAGTAGTGCATCAACAGGGGCCAACTTGACTCGTTATGGCTACACCTTC. Protein sequence: CASSASTGANLTRYGYTF. The chain couples TRBV19 to TRBJ1-2; 7 positions agree with TRBD1. With 5 bases clipped from V and 5 bases from J, the junction kept 20 bases outside the gene matches. Germline V gene lookup returns CDR1 LNHDA and CDR2 SQIVND (reference sequence). This CDR3 region has 18 residues.

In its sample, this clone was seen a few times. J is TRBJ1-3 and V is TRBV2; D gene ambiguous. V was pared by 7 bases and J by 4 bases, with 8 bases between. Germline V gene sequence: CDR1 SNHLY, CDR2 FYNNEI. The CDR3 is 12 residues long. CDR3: CASNAGGNTIYF. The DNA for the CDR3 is TGTGCCAGCAACGCAGGAGGAAACACCATATATTTT.

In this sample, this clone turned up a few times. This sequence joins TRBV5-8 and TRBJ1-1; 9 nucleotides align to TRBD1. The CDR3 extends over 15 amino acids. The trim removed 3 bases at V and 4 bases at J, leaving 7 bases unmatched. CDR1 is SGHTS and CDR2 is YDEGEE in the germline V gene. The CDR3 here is CASSSVDRGATEAFF. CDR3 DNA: TGTGCCAGCAGCTCTGTAGACAGGGGGGCCACTGAAGCTTTCTTT.

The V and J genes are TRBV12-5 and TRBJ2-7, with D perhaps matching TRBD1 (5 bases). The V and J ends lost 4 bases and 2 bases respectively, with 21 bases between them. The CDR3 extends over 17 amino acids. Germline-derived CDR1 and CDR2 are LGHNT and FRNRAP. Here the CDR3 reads CASGSPSQGKSPYEQYF. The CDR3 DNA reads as TGTGCTAGTGGTTCCCCTTCCCAGGGTAAAAGTCCCTACGAGCAGTACTTC.

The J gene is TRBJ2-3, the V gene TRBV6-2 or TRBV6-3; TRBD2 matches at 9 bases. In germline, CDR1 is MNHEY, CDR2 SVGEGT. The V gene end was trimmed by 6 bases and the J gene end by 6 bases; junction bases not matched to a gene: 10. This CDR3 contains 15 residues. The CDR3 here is CASSQAGGRGDTQYF. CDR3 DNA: TGTGCCAGCAGCCAAGCGGGGGGACGAGGGGATACGCAGTATTTT.

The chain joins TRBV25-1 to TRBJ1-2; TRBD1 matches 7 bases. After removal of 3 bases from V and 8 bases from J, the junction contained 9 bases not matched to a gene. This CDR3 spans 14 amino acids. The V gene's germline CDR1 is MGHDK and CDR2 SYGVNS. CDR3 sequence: CASSDLDRARGYTF. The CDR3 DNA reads TGTGCCAGCAGTGACCTCGACAGGGCCAGAGGCTACACCTTC.

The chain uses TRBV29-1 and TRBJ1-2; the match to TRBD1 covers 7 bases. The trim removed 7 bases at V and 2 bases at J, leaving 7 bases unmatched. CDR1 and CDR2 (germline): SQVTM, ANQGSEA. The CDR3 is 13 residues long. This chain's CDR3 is CSGGDRANYGYTF. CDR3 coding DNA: TGCAGCGGGGGGGACAGAGCCAACTATGGCTACACCTTC.

CDR3 sequence: CASSQERQGASYEQYF. As DNA, the CDR3 is TGCGCCAGCAGCCAAGAAAGACAGGGGGCTTCGTACGAGCAGTACTTC. The chain employs TRBV4-1 and TRBJ2-7, with 10 bases matching TRBD1. J gave up 4 bases and V 0 bases, and 6 bases lay outside the gene matches. Germline V gene data show CDR1 as MGHRA and CDR2 as YSYEKL. There are 16 residues in the CDR3.

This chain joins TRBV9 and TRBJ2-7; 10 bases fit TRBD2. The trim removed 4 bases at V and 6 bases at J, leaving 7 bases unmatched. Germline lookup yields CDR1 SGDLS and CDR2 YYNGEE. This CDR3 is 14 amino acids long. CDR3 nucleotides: TGTGCCAGCAGCCCGCGGACTAGCGGTGGCGAGCAGTACTTC. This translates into CASSPRTSGGEQYF.